This T cell receptor beta chain was sequenced during a study of PD-1 blockade in classical Hodgkin lymphoma. Study outcomes and limitations: Reports indicated that newly diagnosed patients had lower baseline TCR diversity than healthy donors did.

On this clone itself: Its specificity is not known.

Each of the patients experienced relapse following autologous stem cell transplantation, and their brentuximab vedotin exposure differed. Responses achieved at best were complete response, partial response or progressive disease. The CDR3 sequence is 13 residues long. V lost 6 bases, J lost 4 bases, and 5 bases stayed unmatched. The germline gives CDR1 SQVTM, CDR2 ANQGSEA. Method: immunoSEQ multiplex PCR; TCRdb's copy keeps in-frame clones and lacks some. The table includes about 110,000 clones, about 88% detected once. This specimen consisted of peripheral blood mononuclear cells (PBMCs), obtained before the second cycle of nivolumab. This rearrangement joins TRBV29-1 to TRBJ2-5; 10 bases map to TRBD2. The receptor comes from a human donor with classical Hodgkin lymphoma. The CDR3 region is CSVETSGLETQYF. The CDR3 region has the DNA TGCAGCGTCGAGACTAGCGGGTTAGAGACCCAGTACTTC.